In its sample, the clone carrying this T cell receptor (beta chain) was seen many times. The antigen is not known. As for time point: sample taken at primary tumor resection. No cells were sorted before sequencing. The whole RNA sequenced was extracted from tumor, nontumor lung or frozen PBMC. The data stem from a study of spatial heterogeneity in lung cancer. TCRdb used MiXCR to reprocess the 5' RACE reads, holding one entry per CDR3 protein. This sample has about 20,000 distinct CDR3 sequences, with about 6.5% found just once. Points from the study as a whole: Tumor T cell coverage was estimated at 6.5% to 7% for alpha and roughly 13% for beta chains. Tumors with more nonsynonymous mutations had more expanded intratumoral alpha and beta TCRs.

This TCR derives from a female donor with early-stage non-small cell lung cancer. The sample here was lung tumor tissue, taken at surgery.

The CDR3 loop is CASSYSSGDIAGELFF. CDR3 bases: TGTGCCAGCAGTTACTCCTCGGGGGATATAGCCGGGGAGCTGTTTTTT. The chain recombines TRBV6-2 or TRBV6-3 with TRBJ2-2; D possibly corresponds to TRBD2 (6 bases). Germline CDR1 reads MNHEY; CDR2 reads SVGEGT. The ends were cut back, 0 bases at V and 6 bases at J, with 14 bases in the middle. CDR3 size: 16 residues.